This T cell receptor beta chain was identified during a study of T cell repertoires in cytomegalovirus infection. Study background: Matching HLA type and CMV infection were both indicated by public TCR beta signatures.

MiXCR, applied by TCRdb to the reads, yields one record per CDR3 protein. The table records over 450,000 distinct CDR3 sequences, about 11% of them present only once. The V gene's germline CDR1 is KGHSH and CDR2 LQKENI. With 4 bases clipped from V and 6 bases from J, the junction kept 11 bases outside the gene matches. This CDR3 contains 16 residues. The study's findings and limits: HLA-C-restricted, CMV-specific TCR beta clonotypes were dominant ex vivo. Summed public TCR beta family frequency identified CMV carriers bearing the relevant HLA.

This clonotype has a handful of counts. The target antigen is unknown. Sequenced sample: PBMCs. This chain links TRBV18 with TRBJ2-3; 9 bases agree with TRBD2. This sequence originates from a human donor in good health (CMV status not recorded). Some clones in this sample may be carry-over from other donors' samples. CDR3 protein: CASSLSSGDLGDTQYF. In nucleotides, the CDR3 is TGTGCCAGCTCACTCTCTAGCGGGGACCTTGGGGATACGCAGTATTTT.